The next 9 T cell receptor beta chains were all read from a single sample in a study of T cell repertoires in ileal Crohn's disease (dated by TCRdb to between 2018 and 2021). Libraries came from the immunoSEQ multiplex PCR assay. The table was pulled from immuneACCESS by TCRdb, which kept in-frame rearrangements only. Such tables lose some clones; where checked, under half of the loss comes from unresolved V genes, and the rest has no known cause. For this sample there are about 3,800 clones; about 86% appear just once. The top ten hold approximately 6.5% of the sample. Sequenced input: ileal tissue. The receptors here all came from an adult with Crohn's disease.

The table lists this clone with a count of one. One end of the junction fails to match germline, which may point to a read error. The sample has other DNA sequences that encode this CDR3 too. The chain recombines TRBV7-9 with TRBJ2-7; TRBD1 might be the D (7 bases). This CDR3 contains 14 residues. The germline CDR1 and CDR2 sequences are SEHNR and FQNEAQ (reference sequence). CDR3 in amino acids: CASSAQGGSYEQYF. The CDR3 DNA sequence: TGTGCCAGCAGCGCTCAGGGGGGTTCCTATGAGCAGTACTTC.

The count of this clone is one. The chain employs TRBV11-2 and TRBJ2-2; D perhaps matches TRBD2 (5 bases). The CDR3 runs to 15 residues. Germline V lookup: CDR1 SGHAT, CDR2 FQNNGV. Trimming cost V 6 bases and J 7 bases, with 18 bases left between them. CDR3 loop: CASSSNTRRGGELFF. The CDR3, as DNA: TGTGCCAGCAGTTCTAATACTAGGCGCGGCGGGGAGCTGTTTTTT.

The chain combines TRBV5-1 with TRBJ2-3; 7 bases fit TRBD1. This CDR3 has 16 amino acids. Germline V gene sequence: CDR1 SGHRS, CDR2 YFSETQ. V lost 5 bases, J lost 1 base, and 10 bases stayed unmatched. CDR3 nucleotides: TGCGCCAGCAGGCCCGGCCCAACAGGGGGCACAGATACGCAGTATTTT. Its protein product is CASRPGPTGGTDTQYF.

The V and J genes are TRBV5-6 and TRBJ2-6, with D hard to call. Trimming pared 0 bases from V and 4 bases from J, leaving 5 bases between. There are 14 residues in the CDR3. From germline, CDR1 is SGHDT and CDR2 YYEEEE. In nucleotides, the CDR3 is TGTGCCAGCAGCTTGGCAGTCGGGGCCAACGTCCTGACTTTC. Translated, it gives CASSLAVGANVLTF.

The chain recombines TRBV19 with TRBJ1-1; D not resolved. V lost 7 bases to trimming and J lost 1 base, with 13 bases between them. Germline lookup yields CDR1 LNHDA and CDR2 SQIVND (reference sequence). The CDR3 totals 14 residues. CDR3 sequence: CASKAITTNTEAFF. The CDR3 nucleotides are TGTGCCAGTAAGGCAATTACTACGAACACTGAAGCTTTCTTT.

The chain recombines TRBV19 with TRBJ2-7, with TRBD2 matching over 8 bases. Germline trimming cut 6 bases from V and 3 bases from J; bases unmatched to any gene: 7. This CDR3 comprises 14 residues. Germline assignment: CDR1 LNHDA and CDR2 SQIVND (reference sequence). CDR3 sequence: CASRSIAGSYEQYF. The CDR3 nucleotides read TGTGCCAGTAGGTCTATAGCGGGAAGCTACGAGCAGTACTTC.

This clone has just one count. The V and J genes are TRBV9 and TRBJ2-2; tentative D call: TRBD1 (5 bases). The CDR3 totals 14 residues. With 0 bases removed from V and 5 bases from J, the gap between germline ends came to 8 bases. Germline V gives CDR1 SGDLS, CDR2 YYNGEE. CDR3: CASSVDDSTGELFF. CDR3 nucleotides: TGTGCCAGCAGCGTAGATGACAGTACCGGGGAGCTGTTTTTT. Variable domain in full (rest from reference TRBV9 and TRBJ2-2): DSGVTQTPKHLITATGQRVTLRCSPRSGDLSVYWYQQSLDQGLQFLIQYYNGEERAKGNILERFSAQQFPDLHSELNLSSLELGDSALYFCASSVDDSTGELFFGEGSRLTVL.

This chain uses TRBV15 with TRBJ1-5; D is possibly TRBD1 (6 bases). V lost 6 bases and J 0 bases, leaving 12 bases between the germline ends. Germline CDR1 and CDR2: LNHNV and YYDKDF (reference sequence). There are 15 residues in the CDR3. CDR3 bases: TGTGCCACCAGTAAAGAGGGGGATAGCAATCAGCCCCAGCATTTT. This gives the protein CATSKEGDSNQPQHF.

The chain couples TRBV13 to TRBJ2-5; possibly TRBD1 for D (5 bases). The germline V gene encodes CDR1 PRHDT and CDR2 FYEKMQ (reference sequence). Trimming removed 6 bases from V and 1 base from J, with 9 bases in between. The CDR3 has 13 amino acids. The CDR3 region is CASSYDSQETQYF. CDR3 sequence (DNA): TGTGCCAGCAGTTATGACAGCCAAGAGACCCAGTACTTC.